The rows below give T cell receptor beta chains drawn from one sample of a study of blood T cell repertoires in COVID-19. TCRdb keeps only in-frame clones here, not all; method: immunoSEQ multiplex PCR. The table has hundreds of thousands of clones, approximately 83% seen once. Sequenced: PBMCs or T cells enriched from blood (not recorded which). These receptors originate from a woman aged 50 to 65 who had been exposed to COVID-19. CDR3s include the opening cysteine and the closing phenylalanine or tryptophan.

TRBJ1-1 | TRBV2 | CASSRGQGVPEAFF
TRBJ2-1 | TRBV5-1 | CASSATGVYNEQFF
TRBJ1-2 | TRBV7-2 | CASSLLAGGGGYTF
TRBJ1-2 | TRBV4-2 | CASSQVLGDYGYTF
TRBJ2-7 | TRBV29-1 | CSVGMASSYEQYF
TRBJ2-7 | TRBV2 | CASRYLQQVYEQYF
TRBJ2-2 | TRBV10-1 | CASSEPRTGELFF
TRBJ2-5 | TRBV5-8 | CASSLVIASGGEETQYF
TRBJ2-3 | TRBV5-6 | CASGRTDTQYF
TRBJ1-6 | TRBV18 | CASSLGQDNSPLHF
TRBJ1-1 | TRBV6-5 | CASSYSQNEAFF
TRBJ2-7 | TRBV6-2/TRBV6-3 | CASSYPLASGTYEQYF
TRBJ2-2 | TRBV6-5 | CASSPLKSTGELFF
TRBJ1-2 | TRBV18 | CASSPASGVGYTF
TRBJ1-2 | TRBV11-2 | CASSSTGPYGYTF
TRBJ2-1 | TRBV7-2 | CATSFGGGYNEQFF
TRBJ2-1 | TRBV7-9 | CASHGTGGYNEQFF
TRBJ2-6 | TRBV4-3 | CASSQDGGAAGANVLTF
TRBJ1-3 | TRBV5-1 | CASSSQGGSGNTIYF
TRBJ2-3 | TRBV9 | CASSVVPALTGADTQYF
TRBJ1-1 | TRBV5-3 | CARLPGGNTEAFF
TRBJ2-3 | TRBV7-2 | CASSPSLGGTQYF
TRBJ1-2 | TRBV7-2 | CASSLVPGGYGYTF
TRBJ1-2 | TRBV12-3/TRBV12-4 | CASSLRGVGGYTF
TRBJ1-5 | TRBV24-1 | CATSDFWGHLERGNQPQHF
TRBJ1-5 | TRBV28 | CASYQQGGNQPQHF
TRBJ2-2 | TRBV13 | CASSTVKGINTGELFF
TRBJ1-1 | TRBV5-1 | CASSLEGQGLNTEAFF
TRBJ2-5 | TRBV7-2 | CASRPYGTMYQETQYF
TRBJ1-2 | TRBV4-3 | CASSQDAQSSYGYTF
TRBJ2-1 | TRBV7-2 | CASSPRTSGGPTEQFF
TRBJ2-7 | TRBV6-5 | CATSGVFNEQYF
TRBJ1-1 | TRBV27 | CASSFGRGNTEAFF
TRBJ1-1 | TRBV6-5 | CASSPRAMGTEAFF
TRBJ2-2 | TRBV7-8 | CASSHPGQSGELFF
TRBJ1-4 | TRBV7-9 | CASIPRGKLFF
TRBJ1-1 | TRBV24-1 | CATSDSGIGNTEAFF
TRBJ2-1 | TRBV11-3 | CASSLGGTVGEQFF
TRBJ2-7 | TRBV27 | CASSLSRTGVSYEQYF
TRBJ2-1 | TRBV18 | CASSPGTGLDEQFF
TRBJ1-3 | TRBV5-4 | CASSFDRAGNTIYF
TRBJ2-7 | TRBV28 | CASSPTGTYEQYF
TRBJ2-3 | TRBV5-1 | CASSRNSGGAADTQYF
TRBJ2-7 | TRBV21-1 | CASSFRTGSIYEQYF
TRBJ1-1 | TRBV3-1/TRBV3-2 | CASSEIMNTEAFF
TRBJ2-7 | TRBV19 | CASSSTTAYEQYF
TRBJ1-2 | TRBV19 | CASSVQGWSRGYTF
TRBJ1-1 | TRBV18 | CASSPRGGQNTEAFF
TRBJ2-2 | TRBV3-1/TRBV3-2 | CASSGNWDSTGELFF
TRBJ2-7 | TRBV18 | CASSPPDREGEQYF
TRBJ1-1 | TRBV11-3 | CASSFTTGQEAFF
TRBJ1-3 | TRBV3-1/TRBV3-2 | CASSLWGESGTIYF
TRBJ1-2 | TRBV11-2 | CASRRSGTGWRPGYTF
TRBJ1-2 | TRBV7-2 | CASSLATEPGYGYTF
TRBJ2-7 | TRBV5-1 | CASRLLLQSSYEQYF